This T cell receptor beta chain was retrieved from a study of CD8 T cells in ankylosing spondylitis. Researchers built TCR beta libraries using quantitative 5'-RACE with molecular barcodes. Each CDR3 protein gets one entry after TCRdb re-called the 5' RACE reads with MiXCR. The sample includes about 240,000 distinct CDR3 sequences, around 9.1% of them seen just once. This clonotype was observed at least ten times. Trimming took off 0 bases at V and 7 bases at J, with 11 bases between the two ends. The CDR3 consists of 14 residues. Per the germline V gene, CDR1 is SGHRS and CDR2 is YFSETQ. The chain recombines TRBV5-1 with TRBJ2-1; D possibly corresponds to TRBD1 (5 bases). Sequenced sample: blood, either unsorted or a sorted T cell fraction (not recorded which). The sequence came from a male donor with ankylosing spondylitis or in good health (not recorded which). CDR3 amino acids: CASSLVVGENEQFF. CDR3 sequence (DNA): TGCGCCAGCAGCTTGGTTGTAGGGGAAAATGAGCAGTTCTTC. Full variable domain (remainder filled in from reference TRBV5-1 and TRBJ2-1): KAGVTQTPRYLIKTRGQQVTLSCSPISGHRSVSWYQQTPGQGLQFLFEYFSETQRNKGNFPGRFSGRQFSNSRSEMNVSTLELGDSALYLCASSLVVGENEQFFGPGTRLTVL.